What follows describes a single T cell receptor beta chain. Repertoires were generated with immunoSEQ multiplex PCR, while TCRdb's copy carries only in-frame clones and drops some. The sample gives hundreds of thousands of clones, about 90% of which show up once; more than 0.009% is in the top ten. This sample is drawn from a study of shared T cell receptors in the human thymus. The V end was cut by 4 bases, the J end by 6 bases, with 12 bases between. Germline V gene data show CDR1 as LGHNA and CDR2 as YSLEER. This CDR3 region has 13 residues. This same sample was also part of a study on human thymus T cells. This second report adds: Samples came from healthy Finnish infants during open corrective cardiac surgery. Thymic samples were excised during corrective heart operations. It looked as if thymic and blood repertoires used V and J genes in a biased way. The related literature has documented a marked overlap of thymic repertoires among unrelated individuals.

The rearrangement uses TRBV4-3 and TRBJ1-1, with a possible D match to TRBD1 (6 bases). This clonotype originated in a boy under two years old with a congenital heart defect. Source material: thymocytes. CDR3 nucleotide sequence: TGCGCCAGCAGCCCCTCCAGGGGATCTGAAGCTTTCTTT. Amino acid sequence: CASSPSRGSEAFF.